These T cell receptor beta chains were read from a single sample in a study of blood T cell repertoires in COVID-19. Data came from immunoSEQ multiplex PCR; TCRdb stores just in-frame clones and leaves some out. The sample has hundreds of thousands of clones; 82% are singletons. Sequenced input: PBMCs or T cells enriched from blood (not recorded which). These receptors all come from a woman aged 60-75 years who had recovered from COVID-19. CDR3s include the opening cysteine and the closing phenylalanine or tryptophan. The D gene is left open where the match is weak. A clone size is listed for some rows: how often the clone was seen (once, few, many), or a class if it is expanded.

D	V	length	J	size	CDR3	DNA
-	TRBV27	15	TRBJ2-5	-	CASSWRRGPQETQYF	TGTGCCAGCAGTTGGCGGCGCGGGCCCCAAGAGACCCAGTACTTC
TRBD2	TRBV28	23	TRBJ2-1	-	CASSTHLRGYTSGSVASYNEQFF	TGTGCCAGCAGTACCCACCTGAGAGGGTATACTAGCGGGAGTGTTGCTTCCTACAATGAGCAGTTCTTC
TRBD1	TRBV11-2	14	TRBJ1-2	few	CASSFRDRAYGYTF	TGTGCCAGCAGCTTCCGGGACAGGGCTTATGGCTACACCTTC
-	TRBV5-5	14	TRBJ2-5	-	CASSLARTQETQYF	TGTGCCAGCAGCTTGGCACGGACACAAGAGACCCAGTACTTC
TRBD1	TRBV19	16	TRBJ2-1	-	CASSIARQGNYNEQFF	TGTGCCAGTAGTATAGCGCGACAGGGTAACTACAATGAGCAGTTCTTC
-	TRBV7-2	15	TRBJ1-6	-	CASSPQGSYNSPLHF	TGTGCCAGCAGCCCACAGGGTTCCTATAATTCACCCCTCCACTTT
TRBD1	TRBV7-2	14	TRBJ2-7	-	CASSYGDRSYEQYF	TGTGCCAGCAGCTATGGGGACAGATCCTACGAGCAGTACTTC
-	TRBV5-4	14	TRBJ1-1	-	CASLPNRDYTEAFF	TGTGCCAGCCTCCCGAACAGGGATTACACTGAAGCTTTCTTT
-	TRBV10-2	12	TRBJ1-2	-	CASSESDYGYTF	TGCGCCAGCAGTGAATCTGACTATGGCTACACCTTC
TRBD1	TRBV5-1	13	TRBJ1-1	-	CASWGDREGEAFF	TGCGCCAGCTGGGGAGACAGGGAAGGTGAAGCTTTCTTT
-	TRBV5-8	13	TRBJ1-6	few	CASSSGVNSPLHF	TGTGCCAGCAGCTCGGGGGTTAATTCACCCCTCCACTTT
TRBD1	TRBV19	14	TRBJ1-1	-	CASTQGQGQTEAFF	TGTGCCAGTACCCAGGGACAGGGCCAGACTGAAGCTTTCTTT
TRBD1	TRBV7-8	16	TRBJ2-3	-	CASSPLFGTGTDTQYF	TGTGCCAGCAGCCCTCTCTTCGGGACAGGCACAGATACGCAGTATTTT
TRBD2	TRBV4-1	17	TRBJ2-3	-	CASSQITSGRASDTQYF	TGCGCCAGCAGCCAGATAACTAGCGGGAGGGCCTCAGATACGCAGTATTTT
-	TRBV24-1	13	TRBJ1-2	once	CATSDLWGEGYTF	TGTGCCACCAGTGATTTGTGGGGGGAAGGCTACACCTTC
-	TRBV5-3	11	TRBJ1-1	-	CARSLVAEAFF	TGTGCCAGAAGCTTGGTAGCTGAAGCTTTCTTT
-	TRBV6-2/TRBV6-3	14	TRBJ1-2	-	CASSYSITPHGYTF	TGTGCCAGCAGTTACTCGATCACTCCGCACGGCTACACCTTC
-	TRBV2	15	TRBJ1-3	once	CASWRVGSSGNTIYF	TGTGCCAGCTGGAGGGTAGGGTCCTCTGGAAACACCATATATTTT
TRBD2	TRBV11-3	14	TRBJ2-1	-	CASSFTGRGGPTFF	TGTGCCAGCAGCTTTACTGGGCGGGGGGGACCCACGTTCTTC
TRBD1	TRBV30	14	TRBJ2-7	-	CAWSPGQGYHEQYF	TGTGCCTGGAGTCCGGGACAGGGGTACCACGAGCAGTACTTC
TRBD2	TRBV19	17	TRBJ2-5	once	CASSKELAGGLVETQYF	TGTGCCAGTAGCAAAGAACTAGCGGGGGGTCTTGTGGAGACCCAGTACTTC
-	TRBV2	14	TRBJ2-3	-	CASRFSGSTDTQYF	TGTGCCAGCAGATTTAGCGGCAGCACAGATACGCAGTATTTT
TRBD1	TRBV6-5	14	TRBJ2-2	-	CASSQQGENGELFF	TGTGCCAGCAGTCAACAGGGGGAGAACGGGGAGCTGTTTTTT
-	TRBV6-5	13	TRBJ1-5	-	CASSFRLEQPQHF	TGTGCCAGCAGTTTTCGGTTGGAGCAGCCCCAGCATTTT
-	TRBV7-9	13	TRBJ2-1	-	CASSLGRDNEQFF	TGTGCCAGCAGCTTAGGGAGGGACAATGAGCAGTTCTTC
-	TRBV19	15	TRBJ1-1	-	CASSISIGGNTEAFF	TGTGCCAGTAGTATCTCGATTGGAGGAAACACTGAAGCTTTCTTT
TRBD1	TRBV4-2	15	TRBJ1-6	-	CASSQADRDGSPLHF	TGTGCCAGCAGCCAAGCGGACAGGGATGGTTCACCCCTCCACTTT
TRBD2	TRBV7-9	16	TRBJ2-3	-	CASSLGGSGGTDTQYF	TGTGCCAGCAGCTTAGGCGGTAGCGGGGGCACAGATACGCAGTATTTT
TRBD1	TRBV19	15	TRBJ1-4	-	CASSPGTGAGEKLFF	TGTGCCAGTAGTCCAGGGACAGGGGCGGGTGAAAAACTGTTTTTT
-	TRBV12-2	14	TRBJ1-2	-	CASRAGRWDYGYTF	TGTGCAAGTCGCGCGGGGCGGTGGGATTATGGCTACACCTTC
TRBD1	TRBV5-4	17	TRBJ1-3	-	CASSLIGQGVGGNTIYF	TGTGCCAGCAGCTTGATTGGACAGGGGGTCGGTGGAAACACCATATATTTT